A selection of T cell receptor beta chains follows, all from one sample in a study of CD4+ T cells in melanoma. Produced via immunoSEQ multiplex PCR; TCRdb's table is partial and in-frame only. Of fewer than 150,000 clones listed, 80% to 95% were seen once; the top ten hold 1.5%. The receptors come from a human donor with melanoma. The CDR3 runs from the conserved cysteine through the conserved F or W. The D gene is left open where the match is weak. Part of the rows lack a size; the others show once, few, many or a class for expanded clones.

j_gene: TRBJ2-7
v_gene: TRBV5-4
abundance: NA
d_gene: TRBD1
CDR3aa: CASSPGQGNYEQYF
CDR3nt: TGTGCCAGCAGTCCCGGACAGGGAAATTACGAGCAGTACTTC

j_gene: TRBJ1-2
v_gene: TRBV30
abundance: NA
d_gene: NA
CDR3aa: CAWSVHRSYGYTF
CDR3nt: TGTGCCTGGAGTGTGCACAGATCCTATGGCTACACCTTC

j_gene: TRBJ2-7
v_gene: TRBV5-1
abundance: few
d_gene: TRBD2
CDR3aa: CASRRDPGTSGSSYEQYF
CDR3nt: TGCGCCAGCAGGCGAGACCCCGGGACTAGCGGGAGCTCCTACGAGCAGTACTTC

j_gene: TRBJ2-7
v_gene: TRBV9
abundance: NA
d_gene: NA
CDR3aa: CASSAPNRYEQYF
CDR3nt: TGTGCCAGCAGCGCCCCCAACAGGTACGAGCAGTACTTC

j_gene: TRBJ2-2
v_gene: TRBV6-5
abundance: once
d_gene: TRBD2
CDR3aa: CASRSGGADTGELFF
CDR3nt: TGTGCCAGCAGATCGGGGGGGGCCGACACCGGGGAGCTGTTTTTT

j_gene: TRBJ1-5
v_gene: TRBV19
abundance: NA
d_gene: NA
CDR3aa: CASSIQGSQPQHF
CDR3nt: TGTGCCAGTAGTATCCAGGGTAGCCAGCCCCAGCATTTT

j_gene: TRBJ2-7
v_gene: TRBV4-1
abundance: NA
d_gene: TRBD2
CDR3aa: CASSRDLGAGGSVEQYF
CDR3nt: TGCGCCAGCAGCCGAGACTTGGGGGCGGGGGGTTCGGTCGAGCAGTACTTC

j_gene: TRBJ1-3
v_gene: TRBV6-5
abundance: NA
d_gene: NA
CDR3aa: CASVSPGNTIYF
CDR3nt: TGTGCCAGCGTGTCTCCCGGAAACACCATATATTTT

j_gene: TRBJ2-7
v_gene: TRBV5-1
abundance: few
d_gene: NA
CDR3aa: CASGSGGPTYEQYF
CDR3nt: TGCGCCAGTGGAAGTGGGGGCCCCACTTACGAGCAGTACTTC

j_gene: TRBJ2-1
v_gene: TRBV5-6
abundance: NA
d_gene: TRBD2
CDR3aa: CASSLGTSGGAEEQFF
CDR3nt: TGTGCCAGCAGCTTGGGAACTAGCGGGGGGGCCGAGGAGCAGTTCTTC

j_gene: TRBJ2-1
v_gene: TRBV6-1
abundance: few
d_gene: NA
CDR3aa: CASSVSQGYNEQFF
CDR3nt: TGTGCCAGCAGTGTGTCTCAGGGGTACAATGAGCAGTTCTTC

j_gene: TRBJ2-5
v_gene: TRBV4-1
abundance: NA
d_gene: NA
CDR3aa: CASSQDRASRTQYF
CDR3nt: TGCGCCAGCAGCCAAGATCGGGCCAGCCGGACCCAGTACTTC

j_gene: TRBJ2-5
v_gene: TRBV14
abundance: NA
d_gene: NA
CDR3aa: CASSQDLVGTQYF
CDR3nt: TGTGCCAGCAGCCAAGATCTAGTCGGGACCCAGTACTTC

j_gene: TRBJ2-7
v_gene: TRBV6-1
abundance: NA
d_gene: TRBD2
CDR3aa: CASRVLAGDYEQYF
CDR3nt: TGTGCCAGCAGGGTCCTAGCGGGAGACTACGAGCAGTACTTC

j_gene: TRBJ2-2
v_gene: TRBV11-3
abundance: NA
d_gene: TRBD1
CDR3aa: CASSFGQGHTGELFF
CDR3nt: TGTGCCAGCAGCTTTGGACAGGGCCACACCGGGGAGCTGTTTTTT

j_gene: TRBJ2-2
v_gene: TRBV18
abundance: once
d_gene: NA
CDR3aa: CASSPGGNTGELFF
CDR3nt: TGTGCCAGCTCACCAGGAGGGAACACCGGGGAGCTGTTTTTT

j_gene: TRBJ1-5
v_gene: TRBV19
abundance: NA
d_gene: NA
CDR3aa: CASKAGHNQPQHF
CDR3nt: TGTGCCAGTAAAGCAGGCCACAATCAGCCCCAGCATTTT

j_gene: TRBJ1-1
v_gene: TRBV5-1
abundance: NA
d_gene: NA
CDR3aa: CASSLAQPGTEAFF
CDR3nt: TGCGCCAGCAGCTTGGCACAACCGGGGACTGAAGCTTTCTTT

j_gene: TRBJ1-2
v_gene: TRBV9
abundance: NA
d_gene: TRBD1
CDR3aa: CASRGQLVYGYTF
CDR3nt: TGTGCCAGCAGGGGACAGCTCGTCTATGGCTACACCTTC

j_gene: TRBJ2-5
v_gene: TRBV14
abundance: NA
d_gene: NA
CDR3aa: CASSQEETQYF
CDR3nt: TGTGCCAGCAGCCAAGAAGAGACCCAGTACTTC

j_gene: TRBJ1-6
v_gene: TRBV5-1
abundance: NA
d_gene: TRBD1
CDR3aa: CASSPTGGVNSPLHF
CDR3nt: TGCGCCAGCAGCCCGACAGGGGGCGTGAATTCACCCCTCCACTTT

j_gene: TRBJ2-4
v_gene: TRBV7-2
abundance: NA
d_gene: TRBD2
CDR3aa: CASSYIAGGLAKNIQYF
CDR3nt: TGTGCCAGCAGCTACATAGCGGGGGGGCTAGCCAAAAACATTCAGTACTTC

j_gene: TRBJ2-1
v_gene: TRBV6-6
abundance: NA
d_gene: NA
CDR3aa: CASSQDRQHEQFF
CDR3nt: TGTGCCAGCAGTCAAGACAGGCAGCATGAGCAGTTCTTC

j_gene: TRBJ1-2
v_gene: TRBV6-6
abundance: once
d_gene: NA
CDR3aa: CASSYERGQGYTF
CDR3nt: TGTGCCAGCAGTTACGAACGGGGGCAAGGCTACACCTTC

j_gene: TRBJ2-3
v_gene: TRBV10-3
abundance: NA
d_gene: NA
CDR3aa: CAISGSRASTDTQYF
CDR3nt: TGTGCCATCAGTGGATCCCGAGCAAGCACAGATACGCAGTATTTT

j_gene: TRBJ1-5
v_gene: TRBV19
abundance: NA
d_gene: NA
CDR3aa: CASSIRSRGDQPQHF
CDR3nt: TGTGCCAGTAGTATTCGTAGTAGAGGGGATCAGCCCCAGCATTTT

j_gene: TRBJ2-5
v_gene: TRBV29-1
abundance: NA
d_gene: TRBD2
CDR3aa: CSVGSQRGPQETQYF
CDR3nt: TGCAGCGTTGGAAGCCAGCGGGGGCCTCAAGAGACCCAGTACTTC

j_gene: TRBJ2-3
v_gene: TRBV5-1
abundance: once
d_gene: TRBD2
CDR3aa: CASAPGLAVDTQYF
CDR3nt: TGCGCCAGCGCACCGGGACTAGCGGTCGATACGCAGTATTTT

j_gene: TRBJ1-4
v_gene: TRBV9
abundance: NA
d_gene: NA
CDR3aa: CASSVAGSANEKLFF
CDR3nt: TGTGCCAGCAGCGTAGCGGGGTCCGCTAATGAAAAACTGTTTTTT

j_gene: TRBJ2-1
v_gene: TRBV5-1
abundance: once
d_gene: NA
CDR3aa: CASSPSGPTGYNEQFF
CDR3nt: TGCGCCAGCAGCCCCTCGGGGCCAACGGGGTACAATGAGCAGTTCTTC

j_gene: TRBJ1-5
v_gene: TRBV6-1
abundance: few
d_gene: TRBD1
CDR3aa: CASRTTGVEQPQHF
CDR3nt: TGTGCCAGCAGAACCACAGGGGTTGAACAGCCCCAGCATTTT

j_gene: TRBJ2-2
v_gene: TRBV30
abundance: once
d_gene: NA
CDR3aa: CAWSLGVGELFF
CDR3nt: TGTGCCTGGAGTTTGGGGGTCGGGGAGCTGTTTTTT

j_gene: TRBJ1-6
v_gene: TRBV9
abundance: NA
d_gene: NA
CDR3aa: CASSAPYGAGDSPLHF
CDR3nt: TGTGCCAGCAGCGCCCCATATGGCGCGGGGGATTCACCCCTCCACTTT

j_gene: TRBJ1-2
v_gene: TRBV14
abundance: once
d_gene: NA
CDR3aa: CASSQDGRLSYGYTF
CDR3nt: TGTGCCAGCAGCCAAGATGGACGGTTGTCCTATGGCTACACCTTC

j_gene: TRBJ1-4
v_gene: TRBV4-2
abundance: NA
d_gene: NA
CDR3aa: CASSQDWQEKLFF
CDR3nt: TGTGCCAGCAGCCAAGACTGGCAGGAGAAACTGTTTTTT

j_gene: TRBJ1-5
v_gene: TRBV28
abundance: NA
d_gene: NA
CDR3aa: CATYRVDQPQHF
CDR3nt: TGTGCCACATACAGGGTTGATCAGCCCCAGCATTTT

j_gene: TRBJ2-2
v_gene: TRBV29-1
abundance: NA
d_gene: NA
CDR3aa: CSVRIRESGNTGELFF
CDR3nt: TGCAGCGTGCGAATCAGGGAGTCGGGGAACACCGGGGAGCTGTTTTTT

j_gene: TRBJ1-5
v_gene: TRBV6-6
abundance: NA
d_gene: NA
CDR3aa: CASSPTDSNQPQHF
CDR3nt: TGTGCCAGCAGTCCGACAGATAGCAATCAGCCCCAGCATTTT

j_gene: TRBJ2-5
v_gene: TRBV14
abundance: NA
d_gene: TRBD2
CDR3aa: CASSRGTSGGRKTQYF
CDR3nt: TGTGCCAGCAGCCGGGGGACTAGCGGGGGGCGGAAGACCCAGTACTTC

j_gene: TRBJ1-2
v_gene: TRBV7-9
abundance: NA
d_gene: NA
CDR3aa: CASSLGEFDYGYTF
CDR3nt: TGTGCCAGCAGTCTAGGGGAGTTTGACTATGGCTACACCTTC

j_gene: TRBJ1-1
v_gene: TRBV14
abundance: NA
d_gene: NA
CDR3aa: CASSQPAGSVTEAFF
CDR3nt: TGTGCCAGCAGCCAACCGGCGGGAAGCGTTACTGAAGCTTTCTTT

j_gene: TRBJ2-7
v_gene: TRBV15
abundance: NA
d_gene: NA
CDR3aa: CATSRGGTAYEQYF
CDR3nt: TGTGCCACCAGTAGGGGGGGGACAGCGTACGAGCAGTACTTC

j_gene: TRBJ1-3
v_gene: TRBV4-1
abundance: NA
d_gene: NA
CDR3aa: CASSHSGNSGNTIYF
CDR3nt: TGCGCCAGCAGTCACTCGGGGAACTCTGGAAACACCATATATTTT

j_gene: TRBJ1-1
v_gene: TRBV6-1
abundance: NA
d_gene: NA
CDR3aa: CANSARGTENTEAFF
CDR3nt: TGTGCCAACTCTGCCAGAGGAACAGAGAACACTGAAGCTTTCTTT

j_gene: TRBJ2-5
v_gene: TRBV7-2
abundance: once
d_gene: NA
CDR3aa: CASSARETQYF
CDR3nt: TGTGCCAGCAGCGCTCGGGAGACCCAGTACTTC

j_gene: TRBJ1-1
v_gene: TRBV4-1
abundance: NA
d_gene: NA
CDR3aa: CASSPEGWGRGDTEAFF
CDR3nt: TGCGCCAGCAGCCCCGAGGGGTGGGGGCGAGGAGACACTGAAGCTTTCTTT